This TCR beta chain originates from a study of PD-L1 blockade in urothelial cancer. Study-level background: Patients had undergone 0 to 3 prior chemotherapy regimens. Specimens of blood held a median count of about 150,000 T cells.

V was cut by 4 bases and J by 9 bases, with 11 bases left in between. Germline V gives CDR1 WSHSY, CDR2 SAAADI. CDR3 size: 12 residues. Time point in this sample: peripheral blood 6 weeks after treatment start. This table comes from immunoSEQ multiplex PCR, and its TCRdb copy is limited to in-frame clones, with some not included. Of about 130,000 clones listed, 86% are singletons. This sequence was found in a man aged 45 to 65 with urothelial cancer. The chain uses TRBV10-2 and TRBJ2-3; D remains ambiguous. This material consisted of PBMCs, taken around atezolizumab (anti-PD-L1) treatment. The CDR3 spells CASSVESATQYF. CDR3 in DNA: TGCGCCAGCAGTGTGGAGAGCGCCACGCAGTATTTT.